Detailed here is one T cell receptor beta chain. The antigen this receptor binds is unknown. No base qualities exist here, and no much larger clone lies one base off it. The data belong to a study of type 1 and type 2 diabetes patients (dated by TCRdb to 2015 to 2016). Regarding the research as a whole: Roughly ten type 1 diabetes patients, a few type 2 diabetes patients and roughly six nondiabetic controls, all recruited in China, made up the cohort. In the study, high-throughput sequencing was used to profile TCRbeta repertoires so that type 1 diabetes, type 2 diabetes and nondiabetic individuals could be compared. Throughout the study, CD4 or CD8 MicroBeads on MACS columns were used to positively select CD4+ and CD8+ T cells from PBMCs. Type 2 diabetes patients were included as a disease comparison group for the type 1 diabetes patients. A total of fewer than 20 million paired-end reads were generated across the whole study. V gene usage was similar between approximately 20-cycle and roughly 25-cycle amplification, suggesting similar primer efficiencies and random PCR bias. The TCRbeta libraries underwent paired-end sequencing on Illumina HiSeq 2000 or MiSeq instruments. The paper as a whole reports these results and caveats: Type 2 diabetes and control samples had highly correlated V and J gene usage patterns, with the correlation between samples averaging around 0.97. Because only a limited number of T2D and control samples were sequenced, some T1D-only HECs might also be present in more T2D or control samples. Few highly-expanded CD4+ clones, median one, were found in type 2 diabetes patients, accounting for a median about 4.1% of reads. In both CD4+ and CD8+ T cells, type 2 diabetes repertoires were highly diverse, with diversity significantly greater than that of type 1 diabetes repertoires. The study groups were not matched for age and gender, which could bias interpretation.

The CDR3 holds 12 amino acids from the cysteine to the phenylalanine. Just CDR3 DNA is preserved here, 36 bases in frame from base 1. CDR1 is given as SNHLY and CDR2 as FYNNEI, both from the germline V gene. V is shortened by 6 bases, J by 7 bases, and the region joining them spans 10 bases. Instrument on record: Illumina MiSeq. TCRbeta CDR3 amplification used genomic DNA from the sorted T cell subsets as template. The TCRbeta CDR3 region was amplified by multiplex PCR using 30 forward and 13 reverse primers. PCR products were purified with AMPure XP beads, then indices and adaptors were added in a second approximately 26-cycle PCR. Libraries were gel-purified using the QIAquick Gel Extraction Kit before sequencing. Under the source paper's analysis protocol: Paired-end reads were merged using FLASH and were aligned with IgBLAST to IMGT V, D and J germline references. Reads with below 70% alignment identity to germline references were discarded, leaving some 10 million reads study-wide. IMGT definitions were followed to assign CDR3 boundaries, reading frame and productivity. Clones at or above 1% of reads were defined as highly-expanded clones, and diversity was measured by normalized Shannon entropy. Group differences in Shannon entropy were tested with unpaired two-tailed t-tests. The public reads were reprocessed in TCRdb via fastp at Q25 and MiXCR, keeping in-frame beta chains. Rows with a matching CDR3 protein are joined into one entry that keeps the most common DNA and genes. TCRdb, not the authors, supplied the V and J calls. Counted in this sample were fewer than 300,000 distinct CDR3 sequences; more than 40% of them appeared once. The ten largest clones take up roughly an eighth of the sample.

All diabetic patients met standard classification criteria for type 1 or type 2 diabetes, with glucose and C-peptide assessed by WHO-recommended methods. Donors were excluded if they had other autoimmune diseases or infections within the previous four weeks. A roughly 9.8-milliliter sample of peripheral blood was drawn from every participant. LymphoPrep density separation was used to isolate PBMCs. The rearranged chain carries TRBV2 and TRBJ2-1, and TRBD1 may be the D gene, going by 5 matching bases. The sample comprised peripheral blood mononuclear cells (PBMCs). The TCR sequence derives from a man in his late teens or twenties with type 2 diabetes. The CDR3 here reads CASRTVQNEQFF. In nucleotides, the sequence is TGTGCCAGCAGGACAGTGCAGAATGAGCAGTTCTTC. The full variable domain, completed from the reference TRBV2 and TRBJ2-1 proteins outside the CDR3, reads EPEVTQTPSHQVTQMGQEVILRCVPISNHLYFYWYRQILGQKVEFLVSFYNNEISEKSEIFDDQFSVERPDGSNFTLKIRSTKLEDSAMYFCASRTVQNEQFFGPGTRLTVL.